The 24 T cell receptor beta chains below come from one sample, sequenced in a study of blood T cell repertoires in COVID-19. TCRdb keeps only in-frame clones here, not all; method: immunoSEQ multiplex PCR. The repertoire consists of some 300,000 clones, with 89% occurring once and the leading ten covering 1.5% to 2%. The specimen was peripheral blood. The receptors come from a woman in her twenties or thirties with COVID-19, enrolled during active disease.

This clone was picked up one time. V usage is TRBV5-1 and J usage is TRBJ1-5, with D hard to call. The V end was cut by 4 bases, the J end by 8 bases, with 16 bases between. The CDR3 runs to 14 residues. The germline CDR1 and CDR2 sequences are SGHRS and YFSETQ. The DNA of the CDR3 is TGCGCCAGCAGCCCCGGGAACCCCTCGGAGCCCCAGCATTTT. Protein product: CASSPGNPSEPQHF.

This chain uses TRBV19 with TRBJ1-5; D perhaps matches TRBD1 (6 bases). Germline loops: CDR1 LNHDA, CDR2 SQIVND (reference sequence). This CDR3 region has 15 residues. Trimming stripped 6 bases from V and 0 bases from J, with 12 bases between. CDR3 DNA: TGTGCCAGTAGGCCCGGACAGATTAGCAATCAGCCCCAGCATTTT. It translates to CASRPGQISNQPQHF.

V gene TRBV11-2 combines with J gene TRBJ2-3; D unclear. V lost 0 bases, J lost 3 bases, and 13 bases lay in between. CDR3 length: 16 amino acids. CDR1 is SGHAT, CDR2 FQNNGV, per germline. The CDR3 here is CASSLEYVSLTDTQYF. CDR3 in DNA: TGTGCCAGCAGCTTAGAGTATGTTAGCTTGACAGATACGCAGTATTTT.

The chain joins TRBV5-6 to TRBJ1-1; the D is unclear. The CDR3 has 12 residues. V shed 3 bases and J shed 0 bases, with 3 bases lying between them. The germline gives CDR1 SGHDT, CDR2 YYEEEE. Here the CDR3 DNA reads TGTGCCAGCAGCTACTTGAACACTGAAGCTTTCTTT. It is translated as CASSYLNTEAFF.

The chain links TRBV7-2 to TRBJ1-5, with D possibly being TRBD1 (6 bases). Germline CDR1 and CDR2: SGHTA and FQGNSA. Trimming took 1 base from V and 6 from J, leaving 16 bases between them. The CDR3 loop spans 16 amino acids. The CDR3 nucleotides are TGTGCCAGCAGCTTAGTGGGGGGGGCGACCACTCAGCCCCAGCATTTT. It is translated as CASSLVGGATTQPQHF.

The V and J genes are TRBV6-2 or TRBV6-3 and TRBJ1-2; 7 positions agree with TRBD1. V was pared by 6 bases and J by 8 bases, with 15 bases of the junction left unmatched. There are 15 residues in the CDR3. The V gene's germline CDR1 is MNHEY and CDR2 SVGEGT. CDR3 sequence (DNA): TGTGCCAGCAGCCCACCCGTTCGGACAGGTGGCGGCTACACCTTC. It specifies CASSPPVRTGGGYTF.

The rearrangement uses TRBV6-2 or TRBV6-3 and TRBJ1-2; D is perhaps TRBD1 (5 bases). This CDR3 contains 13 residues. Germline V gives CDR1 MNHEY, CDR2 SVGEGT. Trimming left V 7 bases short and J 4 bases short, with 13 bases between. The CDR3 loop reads CASTPDTLYGYTF. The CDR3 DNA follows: TGTGCCAGCACCCCGGACACCCTCTATGGCTACACCTTC.

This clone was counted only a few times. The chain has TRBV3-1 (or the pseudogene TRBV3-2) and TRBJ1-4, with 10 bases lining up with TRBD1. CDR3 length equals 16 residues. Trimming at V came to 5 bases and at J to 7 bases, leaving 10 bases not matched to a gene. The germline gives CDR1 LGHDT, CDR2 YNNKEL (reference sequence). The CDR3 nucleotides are TGTGCCAGCAGCTTCGGGACAGGGGATGGGGCTGAAAAACTGTTTTTT. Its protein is CASSFGTGDGAEKLFF.

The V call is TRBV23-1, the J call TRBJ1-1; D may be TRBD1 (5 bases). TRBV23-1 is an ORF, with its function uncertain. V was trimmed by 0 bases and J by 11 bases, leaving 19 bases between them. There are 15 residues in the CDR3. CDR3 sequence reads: CASSQSGTEGRQAFF. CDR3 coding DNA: TGCGCCAGCAGTCAATCGGGGACGGAGGGTCGGCAGGCTTTCTTT.

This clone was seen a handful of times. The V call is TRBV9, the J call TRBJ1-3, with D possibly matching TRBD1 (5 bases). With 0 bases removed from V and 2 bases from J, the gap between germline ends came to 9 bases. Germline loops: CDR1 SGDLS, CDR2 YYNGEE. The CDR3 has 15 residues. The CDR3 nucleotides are TGTGCCAGCAGCGTAGGACAGTTCCCTGGAAACACCATATATTTT. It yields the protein CASSVGQFPGNTIYF.

The CDR3 sequence is CASSVGTSRETQYF. The CDR3 DNA follows: TGTGCCAGCAGCGTTGGGACTAGCAGGGAGACCCAGTACTTC. The chain recombines TRBV9 with TRBJ2-5; the match to TRBD2 covers 9 bases. This CDR3 spans 14 amino acids. Germline V gene data show CDR1 as SGDLS and CDR2 as YYNGEE. With V trimmed by 2 bases and J by 5 bases, 4 bases remained unmatched.

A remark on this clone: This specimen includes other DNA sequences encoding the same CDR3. CDR3 sequence: CASSLGGNTEAFF. In DNA form, the CDR3 reads TGCGCCAGCAGCTTGGGAGGGAACACTGAAGCTTTCTTT. The J gene is TRBJ1-1, the V gene TRBV5-1, with D uncertain. Germline V CDR1 and CDR2: SGHRS, YFSETQ. V was clipped by 0 bases and J by 1 base, with 4 bases between them. The CDR3 contains 13 residues.

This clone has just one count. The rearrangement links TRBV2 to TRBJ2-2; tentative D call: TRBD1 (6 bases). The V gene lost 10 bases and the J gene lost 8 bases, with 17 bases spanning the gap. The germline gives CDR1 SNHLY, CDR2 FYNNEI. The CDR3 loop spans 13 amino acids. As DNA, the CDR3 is TGTGCCATCCCGGGACATGGGATGGGGGAGCTGTTTTTT. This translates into CAIPGHGMGELFF.

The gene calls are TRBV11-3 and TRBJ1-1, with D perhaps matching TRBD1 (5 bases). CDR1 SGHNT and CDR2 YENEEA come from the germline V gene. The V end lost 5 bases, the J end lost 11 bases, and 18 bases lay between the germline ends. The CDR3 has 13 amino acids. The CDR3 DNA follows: TGTGCCAGCAGCCAGAGTTGGGGCTTTCCCGCTTTCTTT. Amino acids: CASSQSWGFPAFF.

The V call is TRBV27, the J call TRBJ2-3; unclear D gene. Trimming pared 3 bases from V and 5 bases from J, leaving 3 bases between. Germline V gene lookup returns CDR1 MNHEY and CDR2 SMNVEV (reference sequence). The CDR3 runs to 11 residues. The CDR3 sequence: CASSLRDTQYF. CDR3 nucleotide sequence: TGTGCCAGCAGTTTGCGAGATACGCAGTATTTT.

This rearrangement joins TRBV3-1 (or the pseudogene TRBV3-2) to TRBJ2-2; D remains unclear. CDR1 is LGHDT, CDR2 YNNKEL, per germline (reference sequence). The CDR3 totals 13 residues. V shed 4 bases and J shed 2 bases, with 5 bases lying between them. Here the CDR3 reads CASSLLNTGELFF. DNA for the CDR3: TGTGCCAGCAGCCTCCTAAACACCGGGGAGCTGTTTTTT.

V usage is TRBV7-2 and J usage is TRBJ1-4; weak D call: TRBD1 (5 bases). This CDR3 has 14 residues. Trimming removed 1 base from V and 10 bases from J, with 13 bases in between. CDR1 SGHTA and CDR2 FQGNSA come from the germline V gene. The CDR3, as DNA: TGTGCCAGCAGCTTAGAGGGGTTAAGGGGAAAACTGTTTTTT. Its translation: CASSLEGLRGKLFF. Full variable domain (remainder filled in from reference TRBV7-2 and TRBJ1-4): GAGVSQSPSNKVTEKGKDVELRCDPISGHTALYWYRQSLGQGLEFLIYFQGNSAPDKSGLPSDRFSAERTGGSVSTLTIQRTQQEDSAVYLCASSLEGLRGKLFFGSGTQLSVL.

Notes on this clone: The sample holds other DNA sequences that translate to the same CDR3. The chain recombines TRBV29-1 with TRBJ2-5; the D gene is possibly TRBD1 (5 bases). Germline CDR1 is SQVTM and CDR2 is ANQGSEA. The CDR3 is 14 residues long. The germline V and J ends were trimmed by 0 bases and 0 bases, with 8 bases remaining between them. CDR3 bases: TGCAGCGTTGAAGATCGACAGTACCAAGAGACCCAGTACTTC. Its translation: CSVEDRQYQETQYF.

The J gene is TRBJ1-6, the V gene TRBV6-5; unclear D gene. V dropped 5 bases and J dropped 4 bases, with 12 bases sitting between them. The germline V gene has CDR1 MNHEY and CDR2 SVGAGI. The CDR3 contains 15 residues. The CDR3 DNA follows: TGTGCCAGCAGTAGGGCCCCGGGGTATAATTCACCCCTCCACTTT. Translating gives CASSRAPGYNSPLHF.

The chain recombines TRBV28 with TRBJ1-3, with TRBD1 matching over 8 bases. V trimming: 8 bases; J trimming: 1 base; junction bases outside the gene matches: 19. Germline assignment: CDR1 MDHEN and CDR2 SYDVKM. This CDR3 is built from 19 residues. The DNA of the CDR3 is TGTGCCAGCCTTGGATGGGACAGGTTGCTGTTTTGGTCTGGAAACACCATATATTTT. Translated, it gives CASLGWDRLLFWSGNTIYF.

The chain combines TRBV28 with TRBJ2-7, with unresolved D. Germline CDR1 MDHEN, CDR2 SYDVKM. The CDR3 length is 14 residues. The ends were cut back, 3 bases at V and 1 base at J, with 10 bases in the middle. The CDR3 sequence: CASSFVRQSYEQYV. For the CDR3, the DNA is TGTGCCAGCAGTTTCGTCAGGCAATCCTACGAGCAGTACGTC.

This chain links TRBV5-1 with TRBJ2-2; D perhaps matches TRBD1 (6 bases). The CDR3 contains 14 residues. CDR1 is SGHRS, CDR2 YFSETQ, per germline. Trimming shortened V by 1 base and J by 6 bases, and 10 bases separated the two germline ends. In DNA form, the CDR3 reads TGCGCCAGCAGCTTGACAGGGTGGGCCGGGGAGCTGTTTTTT. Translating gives CASSLTGWAGELFF. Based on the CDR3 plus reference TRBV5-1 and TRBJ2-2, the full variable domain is KAGVTQTPRYLIKTRGQQVTLSCSPISGHRSVSWYQQTPGQGLQFLFEYFSETQRNKGNFPGRFSGRQFSNSRSEMNVSTLELGDSALYLCASSLTGWAGELFFGEGSRLTVL.

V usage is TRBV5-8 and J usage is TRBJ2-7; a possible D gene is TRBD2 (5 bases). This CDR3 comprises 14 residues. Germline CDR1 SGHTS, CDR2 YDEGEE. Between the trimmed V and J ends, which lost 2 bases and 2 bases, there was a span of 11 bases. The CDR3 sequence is CASSFPGTPYEQYF. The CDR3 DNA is TGTGCCAGCAGCTTTCCGGGAACCCCCTACGAGCAGTACTTC.

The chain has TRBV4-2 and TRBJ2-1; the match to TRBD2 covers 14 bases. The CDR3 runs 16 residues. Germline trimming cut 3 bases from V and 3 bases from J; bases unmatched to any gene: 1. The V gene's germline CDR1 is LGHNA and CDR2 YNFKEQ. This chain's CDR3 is CASSHGTSGGYNEQFF. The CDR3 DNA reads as TGTGCCAGCAGCCATGGGACTAGCGGGGGCTACAATGAGCAGTTCTTC.